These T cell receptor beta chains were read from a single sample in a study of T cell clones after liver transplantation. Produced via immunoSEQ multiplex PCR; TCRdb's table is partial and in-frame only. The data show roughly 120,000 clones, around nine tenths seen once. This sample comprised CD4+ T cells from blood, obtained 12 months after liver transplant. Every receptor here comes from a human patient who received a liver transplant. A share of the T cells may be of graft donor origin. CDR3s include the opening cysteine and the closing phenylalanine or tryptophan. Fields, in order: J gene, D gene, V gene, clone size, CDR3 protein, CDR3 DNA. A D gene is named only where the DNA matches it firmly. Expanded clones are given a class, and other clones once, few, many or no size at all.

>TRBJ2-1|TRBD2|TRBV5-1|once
CASSLSGRYNEQFF
TGCGCCAGCAGCTTGAGCGGGAGATACAATGAGCAGTTCTTC
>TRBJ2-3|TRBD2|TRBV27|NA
CASRNWEAGAGDTQYF
TGTGCCAGCAGAAATTGGGAAGCGGGAGCCGGGGATACGCAGTATTTT
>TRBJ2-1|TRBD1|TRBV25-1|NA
CASSETGGSYNEQFF
TGTGCCAGCAGTGAGACAGGGGGCTCCTACAATGAGCAGTTCTTC
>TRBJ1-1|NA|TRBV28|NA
CASSPTWRVHTEAFF
TGTGCCAGCAGTCCTACTTGGAGGGTTCACACTGAAGCTTTCTTT
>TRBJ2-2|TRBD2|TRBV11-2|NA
CASSLDPRGGTGELFF
TGTGCCAGCAGCTTAGACCCCCGGGGGGGGACCGGGGAGCTGTTTTTT
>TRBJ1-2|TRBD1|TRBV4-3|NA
CASSRGQGTLIYGYTF
TGCGCCAGCAGCCGAGGACAGGGGACTTTGATCTATGGCTACACCTTC
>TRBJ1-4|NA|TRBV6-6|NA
CASRDRKFPTNEKLFF
TGTGCCAGCAGGGACAGAAAATTCCCAACTAATGAAAAACTGTTTTTT
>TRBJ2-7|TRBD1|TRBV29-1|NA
CSVESPDREYEQYF
TGCAGCGTCGAATCCCCCGACAGGGAGTACGAGCAGTACTTC
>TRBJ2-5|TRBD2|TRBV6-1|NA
CASRLSGAQETQYF
TGTGCCAGCAGGCTTAGCGGGGCGCAAGAGACCCAGTACTTC
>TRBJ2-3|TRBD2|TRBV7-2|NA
CASSLSSGVTDTQYF
TGTGCCAGCAGCTTATCTAGCGGGGTCACAGATACGCAGTATTTT
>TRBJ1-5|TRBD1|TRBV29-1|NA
CSVKTTGGFGQPQHF
TGCAGCGTGAAAACGACAGGGGGCTTTGGACAGCCCCAGCATTTT
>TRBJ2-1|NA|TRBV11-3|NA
CASSFNQDSYNEQFF
TGTGCCAGCAGCTTCAATCAGGACTCGTACAATGAGCAGTTCTTC
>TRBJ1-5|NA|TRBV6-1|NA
CASWGASNQPQHF
TGTGCCAGCTGGGGGGCTAGCAATCAGCCCCAGCATTTT
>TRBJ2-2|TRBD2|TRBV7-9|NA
CASSPQGGMRERNTGELFF
TGTGCCAGCAGCCCCCAGGGAGGGATGCGGGAGAGGAACACCGGGGAGCTGTTTTTT
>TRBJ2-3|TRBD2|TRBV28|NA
CASSLSIGGASTDTQYF
TGTGCCAGCAGTTTATCGATCGGGGGGGCCAGCACAGATACGCAGTATTTT
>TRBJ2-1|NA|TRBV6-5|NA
CASSRGTEQFF
TGTGCCAGCAGTCGGGGGACAGAGCAGTTCTTC
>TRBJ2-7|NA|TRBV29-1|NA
CSFKRELLSYEQYF
TGCAGCTTCAAGAGGGAGCTTCTTTCCTACGAGCAGTACTTC
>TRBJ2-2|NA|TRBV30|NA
CAWSVPTSQRNTGELFF
TGTGCCTGGAGTGTACCGACAAGCCAAAGGAACACCGGGGAGCTGTTTTTT
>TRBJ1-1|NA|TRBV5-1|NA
CASSAVDSGDTEAFF
TGCGCCAGCAGCGCCGTCGATAGCGGGGACACTGAAGCTTTCTTT
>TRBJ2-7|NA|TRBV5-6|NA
CASSLVGGDEQYF
TGTGCCAGCAGCTTGGTAGGTGGTGACGAGCAGTACTTC
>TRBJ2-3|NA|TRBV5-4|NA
CASSLGRAGTDTQYF
TGTGCCAGCAGCTTGGGGCGGGCGGGCACAGATACGCAGTATTTT
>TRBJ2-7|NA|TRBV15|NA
CATSRDGTGGQYF
TGTGCCACCAGCAGAGATGGCACCGGCGGGCAGTACTTC
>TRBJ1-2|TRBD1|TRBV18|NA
CASSKGQGEGYTF
TGTGCCAGCTCAAAGGGACAGGGAGAGGGCTACACCTTC
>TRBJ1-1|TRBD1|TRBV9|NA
CASSPRSRGGDEAFF
TGTGCCAGCAGCCCACGTAGCAGGGGGGGAGACGAAGCTTTCTTT
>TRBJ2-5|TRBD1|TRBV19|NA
CASSKRTGEETQYF
TGTGCCAGTAGTAAAAGGACAGGCGAAGAGACCCAGTACTTC
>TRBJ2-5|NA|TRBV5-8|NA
CASSLVGAAREETQYF
TGTGCCAGCAGCTTGGTTGGCGCCGCTCGGGAAGAGACCCAGTACTTC
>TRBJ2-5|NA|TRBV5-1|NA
CASSLAGTVETQYF
TGCGCCAGCAGCTTAGCTGGGACGGTAGAGACCCAGTACTTC
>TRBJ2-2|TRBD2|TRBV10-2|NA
CASSVRLASTGELFF
TGCGCCAGCAGTGTCCGACTAGCAAGCACCGGGGAGCTGTTTTTT
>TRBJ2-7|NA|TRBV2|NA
CASSLRDADYEQYF
TGTGCCAGCAGCCTCCGGGACGCAGACTACGAGCAGTACTTC
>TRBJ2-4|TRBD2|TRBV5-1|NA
CASSELAGGRNIQYF
TGCGCCAGCAGCGAACTAGCGGGAGGCAGAAACATTCAGTACTTC
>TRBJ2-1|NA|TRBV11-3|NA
CASSPSYNEQFF
TGTGCCAGCAGCCCCTCCTACAATGAGCAGTTCTTC